The rows below give T cell receptor beta chains drawn from one sample of a study of T cells in Graves' hyperthyroidism and ophthalmopathy. One entry per CDR3 protein, called by TCRdb with MiXCR from the multiplex PCR reads. The sample consists of around 350,000 distinct CDR3 sequences, more than 12% of them appearing once. The specimen was blood. The receptors derive from a woman under 40 with Graves' ophthalmopathy. Both conserved end residues are part of each CDR3. The order of the fields is clone size, CDR3 length, D gene, J gene, V gene, CDR3 protein, CDR3 DNA. A D gene is named only where the DNA matches it firmly. Size tells how often a clone was seen (once, few, many) or the class of an expanded clone, and some rows leave it out.

size: many; length: 16; D: TRBD1; J: TRBJ1-1; V: TRBV5-8; CDR3: CASSRTLDRANTEAFF; DNA: TGTGCCAGCAGCCGGACCCTCGACAGGGCGAACACTGAAGCTTTCTTT
size: .; length: 15; D: .; J: TRBJ2-6; V: TRBV9; CDR3: CASSAGTLGANVLTF; DNA: TGTGCCAGCAGCGCCGGGACTCTGGGGGCCAACGTCCTGACTTTC
size: many; length: 16; D: .; J: TRBJ1-3; V: TRBV3-1; CDR3: CASSQVPTASGNTIYF; DNA: TGTGCCAGCAGCCAAGTTCCGACAGCTTCTGGAAACACCATATATTTT
size: many; length: 14; D: .; J: TRBJ1-4; V: TRBV18; CDR3: CASSRLGVNEKLFF; DNA: TGTGCCAGCTCACGATTGGGTGTGAATGAAAAACTGTTTTTT
size: few; length: 16; D: TRBD2; J: TRBJ2-7; V: TRBV12-3/TRBV12-4; CDR3: CASSRAGGGALYEQYF; DNA: TGTGCCAGCAGTCGGGCCGGGGGAGGGGCGCTTTACGAGCAGTACTTC
size: many; length: 13; D: .; J: TRBJ2-5; V: TRBV18; CDR3: CASSYEPAETQYF; DNA: TGTGCCAGCTCGTACGAGCCCGCCGAGACCCAGTACTTC
size: .; length: 15; D: .; J: TRBJ1-1; V: TRBV7-3; CDR3: CASSPHVGGAGEAFF; DNA: TGTGCCAGCAGCCCGCATGTGGGCGGCGCGGGTGAAGCTTTCTTT
size: few; length: 21; D: TRBD2; J: TRBJ2-1; V: TRBV10-2; CDR3: CASSEIFSASGGAVQNNEQFF; DNA: TGCGCCAGCAGTGAGATTTTTTCCGCTAGCGGGGGGGCCGTCCAAAACAATGAGCAGTTCTTC
size: .; length: 15; D: TRBD2; J: TRBJ2-1; V: TRBV2; CDR3: CASSVAAGGYNEQFF; DNA: TGTGCCAGCAGTGTGGCAGCGGGGGGGTACAATGAGCAGTTCTTC
size: many; length: 16; D: .; J: TRBJ2-5; V: TRBV5-5; CDR3: CASSRGPSKVEETQYF; DNA: TGTGCCAGCAGCCGGGGACCCTCCAAGGTAGAGGAGACCCAGTACTTC
size: many; length: 15; D: TRBD2; J: TRBJ2-5; V: TRBV28; CDR3: CASRKTSSAQETQYF; DNA: TGTGCCAGCAGGAAGACTAGCTCGGCCCAAGAGACCCAGTACTTC
size: many; length: 14; D: .; J: TRBJ1-1; V: TRBV3-1; CDR3: CASSQNQRGTEAFF; DNA: TGTGCCAGCAGCCAAAACCAGCGGGGCACTGAAGCTTTCTTT
size: many; length: 16; D: TRBD1; J: TRBJ2-3; V: TRBV30; CDR3: CAWSVGDRDSTDTQYF; DNA: TGTGCCTGGAGTGTAGGGGACAGGGATAGCACAGATACGCAGTATTTT
size: .; length: 14; D: .; J: TRBJ1-1; V: TRBV3-1; CDR3: CASSPTLTSAEAFF; DNA: TGTGCCAGCAGCCCAACCCTGACGAGCGCTGAAGCTTTCTTT
size: many; length: 14; D: .; J: TRBJ2-7; V: TRBV6-1; CDR3: CASSVGGRTYEQYF; DNA: TGTGCCAGCAGTGTGGGTGGCAGAACCTACGAGCAGTACTTC
size: many; length: 13; D: .; J: TRBJ1-1; V: TRBV9; CDR3: CASSGRMNTEAFF; DNA: TGTGCCAGCAGTGGACGGATGAACACTGAAGCTTTCTTT
size: .; length: 12; D: .; J: TRBJ1-2; V: TRBV29-1; CDR3: CSVDLGTYGYTF; DNA: TGCAGCGTTGATTTGGGGACCTATGGCTACACCTTC
size: many; length: 13; D: .; J: TRBJ1-4; V: TRBV5-1; CDR3: CASSSGTDEKLFF; DNA: TGCGCCAGCAGCTCTGGGACGGATGAAAAACTGTTTTTT
size: many; length: 15; D: .; J: TRBJ2-3; V: TRBV20-1; CDR3: CSARDSGDSTDTQYF; DNA: TGCAGTGCTAGAGATTCGGGGGACAGCACAGATACGCAGTATTTT
size: many; length: 16; D: .; J: TRBJ2-1; V: TRBV4-2; CDR3: CASSQGGRGLQGEQFF; DNA: TGTGCCAGCAGCCAAGGGGGGCGGGGCCTACAGGGTGAGCAGTTCTTC
size: many; length: 15; D: .; J: TRBJ2-1; V: TRBV28; CDR3: CASSPLALVYNEQFF; DNA: TGTGCCAGCAGTCCCTTAGCGTTAGTGTACAATGAGCAGTTCTTC
size: many; length: 19; D: .; J: TRBJ1-2; V: TRBV7-9; CDR3: CASSSEGVADLLANYGYTF; DNA: TGTGCCAGCAGCTCCGAGGGCGTGGCAGACTTATTAGCTAACTATGGCTACACCTTC
size: .; length: 13; D: .; J: TRBJ2-1; V: TRBV19; CDR3: CASSIGGVNEQFF; DNA: TGTGCCAGTAGTATAGGGGGGGTAAATGAGCAGTTCTTC
size: .; length: 15; D: TRBD1; J: TRBJ2-1; V: TRBV5-6; CDR3: CASSFAGTGQYEQFF; DNA: TGTGCCAGCAGCTTCGCCGGGACAGGGCAATATGAGCAGTTCTTC
size: many; length: 15; D: TRBD1; J: TRBJ1-2; V: TRBV7-8; CDR3: CASRKSLQGNYGYTF; DNA: TGTGCCAGCAGAAAATCTCTACAGGGGAACTATGGCTACACCTTC
size: .; length: 16; D: .; J: TRBJ2-7; V: TRBV9; CDR3: CASSGGVGRATYEQYF; DNA: TGTGCCAGCAGCGGTGGGGTGGGCAGGGCGACCTACGAGCAGTACTTC
size: many; length: 12; D: .; J: TRBJ2-7; V: TRBV29-1; CDR3: CSVAEGPYEQYF; DNA: TGCAGCGTCGCTGAAGGTCCCTACGAGCAGTACTTC
size: many; length: 14; D: .; J: TRBJ1-5; V: TRBV6-2/TRBV6-3; CDR3: CASSYLGSNQPQHF; DNA: TGTGCCAGCAGTTACTTGGGCAGCAATCAGCCCCAGCATTTT
size: many; length: 19; D: TRBD2; J: TRBJ2-5; V: TRBV24-1; CDR3: CATTIAGSIGTSGGATQYF; DNA: TGTGCCACCACCATTGCGGGAAGTATCGGGACTAGCGGTGGGGCGACCCAGTACTTC
size: many; length: 15; D: TRBD2; J: TRBJ2-4; V: TRBV2; CDR3: CASTGTSGGAAIQYF; DNA: TGTGCCAGCACCGGGACTAGCGGGGGGGCTGCGATTCAGTACTTC
size: many; length: 17; D: .; J: TRBJ2-1; V: TRBV7-3; CDR3: CASSLTVADSSYNEQFF; DNA: TGTGCCAGCAGCTTAACGGTAGCGGATAGCTCCTACAATGAGCAGTTCTTC
size: few; length: 13; D: TRBD1; J: TRBJ2-7; V: TRBV7-9; CDR3: CAVPGQVGYEQYF; DNA: TGTGCCGTTCCGGGACAGGTCGGCTACGAGCAGTACTTC
size: many; length: 16; D: TRBD2; J: TRBJ2-3; V: TRBV20-1; CDR3: CSAERRSGGAPDTQYF; DNA: TGCAGTGCGGAAAGGCGTAGCGGGGGGGCCCCAGATACGCAGTATTTT
size: once; length: 16; D: TRBD2; J: TRBJ2-7; V: TRBV27; CDR3: CASSRAGGAPGYEQYF; DNA: TGTGCCAGCAGCCGCGCCGGGGGGGCCCCAGGGTACGAGCAGTACTTC
size: .; length: 16; D: .; J: TRBJ1-3; V: TRBV7-9; CDR3: CASSLQDEEVGNTIYF; DNA: TGTGCCAGCAGCTTACAGGACGAGGAGGTTGGAAACACCATATATTTT
size: many; length: 15; D: .; J: TRBJ2-3; V: TRBV20-1; CDR3: CSARFPGTRTDTQYF; DNA: TGCAGTGCTCGCTTTCCGGGAACCCGCACAGATACGCAGTATTTT
size: few; length: 16; D: TRBD2; J: TRBJ2-1; V: TRBV5-4; CDR3: CASSSGTSGPYNEQFF; DNA: TGTGCCAGCAGCTCCGGGACTAGCGGGCCCTACAATGAGCAGTTCTTC
size: many; length: 15; D: TRBD1; J: TRBJ2-1; V: TRBV28; CDR3: CASSPDRGGYNEQFF; DNA: TGTGCCAGCAGCCCGGACAGGGGGGGGTACAATGAGCAGTTCTTC
size: few; length: 13; D: TRBD1; J: TRBJ1-2; V: TRBV19; CDR3: CASSPWDRRGYTF; DNA: TGTGCCAGTAGTCCCTGGGACAGGAGGGGCTACACCTTC
size: many; length: 14; D: .; J: TRBJ2-5; V: TRBV4-1; CDR3: CASSQAVGEATQYF; DNA: TGCGCCAGCAGCCAAGCAGTTGGAGAGGCGACCCAGTACTTC
size: few; length: 15; D: .; J: TRBJ1-6; V: TRBV5-5; CDR3: CASSGRTGVDPPLHF; DNA: TGTGCCAGCAGCGGACGGACGGGAGTGGATCCACCCCTCCACTTT
size: many; length: 14; D: TRBD1; J: TRBJ1-2; V: TRBV12-3/TRBV12-4; CDR3: CASSFAGGSGGYTF; DNA: TGTGCCAGCAGTTTTGCAGGGGGCAGTGGTGGCTACACCTTC
size: many; length: 14; D: .; J: TRBJ2-3; V: TRBV7-2; CDR3: CASSFGPAGDTQYF; DNA: TGTGCCAGCAGCTTTGGTCCAGCCGGAGATACGCAGTATTTT
size: many; length: 15; D: .; J: TRBJ2-3; V: TRBV30; CDR3: CAWRRDEWITDTQYF; DNA: TGTGCCTGGAGACGGGACGAGTGGATCACAGATACGCAGTATTTT
size: many; length: 14; D: .; J: TRBJ1-1; V: TRBV28; CDR3: CASSLYTMNTEAFF; DNA: TGTGCCAGCAGTTTGTACACTATGAACACTGAAGCTTTCTTT
size: many; length: 15; D: .; J: TRBJ1-2; V: TRBV19; CDR3: CASSIFEQAVDGYTF; DNA: TGTGCCAGTAGTATTTTCGAACAGGCGGTGGATGGCTACACCTTC
size: .; length: 16; D: .; J: TRBJ1-2; V: TRBV11-2; CDR3: CAITVANTGGDYGYTF; DNA: TGTGCCATCACAGTGGCGAACACCGGGGGGGACTATGGCTACACCTTC
size: few; length: 15; D: .; J: TRBJ1-5; V: TRBV6-2/TRBV6-3; CDR3: CASSYTGGWNQPQHF; DNA: TGTGCCAGCAGTTACACAGGCGGCTGGAATCAGCCCCAGCATTTT
size: few; length: 12; D: .; J: TRBJ1-3; V: TRBV20-1; CDR3: CSAQDGQLAIYF; DNA: TGCAGTGCTCAGGACGGGCAGTTGGCCATATATTTT
size: .; length: 16; D: .; J: TRBJ1-5; V: TRBV20-1; CDR3: CSTTGTPNYSNQPQHF; DNA: TGCAGTACCACTGGGACACCAAATTATAGCAATCAGCCCCAGCATTTT
size: many; length: 16; D: .; J: TRBJ2-2; V: TRBV5-5; CDR3: CASSLNRGGNTGELFF; DNA: TGTGCCAGCAGCTTGAACAGGGGAGGGAACACCGGGGAGCTGTTTTTT
size: many; length: 17; D: .; J: TRBJ2-3; V: TRBV20-1; CDR3: CSARAAAGPTTTDTQYF; DNA: TGCAGTGCTCGCGCTGCCGCCGGGCCTACGACCACAGATACGCAGTATTTT
size: many; length: 15; D: .; J: TRBJ2-3; V: TRBV5-1; CDR3: CASSLVGQDTDTQYF; DNA: TGCGCCAGCAGCTTGGTGGGGCAAGACACAGATACGCAGTATTTT
size: once; length: 12; D: .; J: TRBJ2-3; V: TRBV20-1; CDR3: CSVGLHTDTQYF; DNA: TGCAGTGTAGGATTACACACAGATACGCAGTATTTT
size: .; length: 14; D: TRBD1; J: TRBJ2-5; V: TRBV20-1; CDR3: CSAREGQGLETQYF; DNA: TGCAGTGCTAGAGAGGGACAGGGGTTAGAGACCCAGTACTTC